Listed below are T cell receptor beta chains from one sample, sequenced in a study of breast tumors, draining lymph nodes, adjacent tissues. TCRdb reprocessed the multiplex PCR reads with MiXCR, giving one entry per CDR3 protein. The sample lists 100,000 to 150,000 distinct CDR3 sequences; 15% to 20% were seen once. Specimen: axillary lymph node tissue. The receptor set was obtained from a female donor with breast cancer. Some clones in this sample may be carry-over from other donors' samples. CDR3s include the opening cysteine and the closing phenylalanine or tryptophan. Each record gives: clone size, V gene, D gene, J gene, CDR3 DNA, CDR3 protein. A D gene is named only where the DNA matches it firmly. Only some rows state a clone size, as once, few, many or a class for expanded clones.

NA,TRBV14,NA,TRBJ1-1,TGTGCCAGCAGCCAAGGCAGTTACACTGAAGCTTTCTTT,CASSQGSYTEAFF
few,TRBV30,TRBD1,TRBJ2-4,TGTGCCTCGGGACAGGGGGTAAACATTCAGTACTTC,CASGQGVNIQYF
NA,TRBV19,NA,TRBJ1-5,TGTGCCAGTAGTATCGCGATGGGGGAGAGTCGGACCCAGCATTTT,CASSIAMGESRTQHF
many,TRBV29-1,TRBD2,TRBJ2-1,TGCAGCGTTGAATCGGCGGGGGGCCCCTACAATGAGCAGTTCTTC,CSVESAGGPYNEQFF
many,TRBV24-1,NA,TRBJ2-2,TGTGCCACCAGTGATTTGAGGGGACCGGGCGGCGGGGAGCTGTTTTTT,CATSDLRGPGGGELFF
many,TRBV6-6,TRBD2,TRBJ2-3,TGTGCCAGCAGTCGGCTGGGGACTAGCGGGAGTGTAGATACGCAGTATTTT,CASSRLGTSGSVDTQYF
many,TRBV7-2,NA,TRBJ1-4,TGTGCCAGCAGCCTCACCCCTAATGAAAAACTGTTTTTT,CASSLTPNEKLFF
few,TRBV28,NA,TRBJ2-3,TGTGCCAGCAGTTCCCCACAAACAGATACGCAGTATTTT,CASSSPQTDTQYF
many,TRBV3-1,NA,TRBJ2-7,TGTGCCAGCAGCCAAGCTAGGGGGTACGAGCAGTACTTC,CASSQARGYEQYF
many,TRBV2,NA,TRBJ1-4,TGTGCCAGCAGTGACGGTGCAACTAATGAAAAACTGTTTTTT,CASSDGATNEKLFF
NA,TRBV19,TRBD1,TRBJ1-1,TGTGCCAGTAGCCCTGGGACAGGAAGAACTGAAGCTTTCTTT,CASSPGTGRTEAFF
many,TRBV7-3,NA,TRBJ2-3,TGTGCCAGCAGCTTAACGTACGGGGGAGCAGATACGCAGTATTTT,CASSLTYGGADTQYF
NA,TRBV12-3/TRBV12-4,NA,TRBJ2-6,TGTGCCAGCAGTCCCCTAAGTTCTGGGGCCAACGTCCTGACTTTC,CASSPLSSGANVLTF
many,TRBV5-1,NA,TRBJ2-1,TGCGCCAGCAGCTTGGATGAGGGCTACAATGAGCAGTTCTTC,CASSLDEGYNEQFF
NA,TRBV20-1,NA,TRBJ1-4,TGCAGTGCTAGAGGCCCTACAACTAATGAAGACCTGTTTTTT,CSARGPTTNEDLFF
many,TRBV5-5,NA,TRBJ2-2,TGTGCCAGCCATCGTTTCTCAGGCACCGGGGAGCTGTTTTTT,CASHRFSGTGELFF
many,TRBV5-1,NA,TRBJ1-2,TGCGCCAGCAGCTTGGACGGACAGTACTCTGGCTACACCTTC,CASSLDGQYSGYTF
many,TRBV2,NA,TRBJ2-7,TGTGCCAGCAGCGAATTCGGACGTACGACCTACGAGCAGTACTTC,CASSEFGRTTYEQYF
many,TRBV6-1,NA,TRBJ2-5,TGTGCCAGCGCTACGGACCAATCCCGGGAGACCCAGTACTTC,CASATDQSRETQYF
few,TRBV28,NA,TRBJ1-5,TGTGCCAGCGTGAACAGGGTTAGCAATCAGCCCCAGCATTTT,CASVNRVSNQPQHF
many,TRBV5-5,NA,TRBJ1-2,TGTGCCAGCAGCTTGCTCCGACAGGAAAGTGGCTACACCTTC,CASSLLRQESGYTF
many,TRBV15,NA,TRBJ1-6,TGTGCCACCAGCGGGGGGAGGGATTCACCCCTCCACTTT,CATSGGRDSPLHF
many,TRBV6-2/TRBV6-3,NA,TRBJ2-1,TGTGCCACTGGGGACTCCTACAATGAGCAGTTCTTC,CATGDSYNEQFF
NA,TRBV5-1,NA,TRBJ1-1,TGCGCCAGCAGCTTGATGGGGAACACTGAAGCTTTCTTT,CASSLMGNTEAFF
few,TRBV11-2,NA,TRBJ2-3,TGTGCCAGCAGCTGGACCACAGATACGCAGTATTTT,CASSWTTDTQYF
many,TRBV19,NA,TRBJ2-3,TGTGCCAGTAGTATAGACACAGGTGCAGATACGCAGTATTTT,CASSIDTGADTQYF
many,TRBV6-6,TRBD1,TRBJ1-5,TGTGCCACCCGCGACAGGGCCGCCGGCAATCAGCCCCAGCATTTT,CATRDRAAGNQPQHF
many,TRBV3-1,NA,TRBJ1-2,TGTGCCAGCAGCCAACGCCAGGGGCGCGTGAACTATGGCTACACCTTC,CASSQRQGRVNYGYTF
many,TRBV6-1,NA,TRBJ2-3,TGTGCCGGGAGGAGCCGGGGCACAGATACGCAGTATTTT,CAGRSRGTDTQYF
many,TRBV7-7,NA,TRBJ2-5,TGTGCTAGCAGCTCCCTGGTAGGAGAGACCCAGTACTTC,CASSSLVGETQYF
many,TRBV20-1,NA,TRBJ2-1,TGCAGTGCTAGAGACCGACATCCGAGCTCCTACAATGAGCAGTTCTTC,CSARDRHPSSYNEQFF
many,TRBV19,NA,TRBJ1-5,TGTGCCAGTAGTATTGGTTGGCAGGGAGGTCAGCCCCAGCATTTT,CASSIGWQGGQPQHF
many,TRBV29-1,NA,TRBJ2-1,TGCAGCGTTGAAGATCTTGAGCGTAGGTTCTTC,CSVEDLERRFF
few,TRBV2,TRBD1,TRBJ1-4,TGTGCCAGCAGTCTCCGGGACAGGGAGGGTGAAAAACTGTTTTTT,CASSLRDREGEKLFF
NA,TRBV20-1,NA,TRBJ2-2,TGCAGTGCTATTGACGGGAGTACCGGGGAGCTGTTTTTT,CSAIDGSTGELFF
NA,TRBV13,NA,TRBJ1-4,TGTGCCAGCAGCTTTAAGGGGACTAATGAAAAACTGTTTTTT,CASSFKGTNEKLFF
many,TRBV11-3,NA,TRBJ2-1,TGTGCCAGCAGCTTAGGGCTTTACCCCTACAATGAGCAGTTCTTC,CASSLGLYPYNEQFF
many,TRBV2,TRBD2,TRBJ2-5,TGTGCCACTAAGCGGGAGTTGCAGGAGACCCAGTACTTC,CATKRELQETQYF
few,TRBV18,NA,TRBJ1-2,TGTGCCAGCTCACCACCGGCAGGGCCTAACTATGGCTACACCTTC,CASSPPAGPNYGYTF
many,TRBV6-6,TRBD2,TRBJ2-1,TGTGCCAGCAGTTACGGCGGGACTAGCGGGAGAGGGGAGCAGTTCTTC,CASSYGGTSGRGEQFF
few,TRBV4-1,NA,TRBJ1-3,TGCGCCAGCAGCCAAGATTGGATTCCCTCTGGAAACACCATATATTTT,CASSQDWIPSGNTIYF
many,TRBV5-6,NA,TRBJ2-1,TGTGCCAGCAGCTTGATAGACAGGAGAAACAATGAGCAGTTCTTC,CASSLIDRRNNEQFF
many,TRBV9,NA,TRBJ2-2,TGTGCCAGCAGCGTAGAAGGCAGAACCACCGGGGAGCTGTTTTTT,CASSVEGRTTGELFF
many,TRBV20-1,NA,TRBJ2-2,TGCAGTGCTAGGAAGGGGCGGACCGGGGAGCTGTTTTTT,CSARKGRTGELFF
few,TRBV7-2,NA,TRBJ2-5,TGTGCCAGCAGCTCCGAGGTTTTAGAGACCCAGTACTTC,CASSSEVLETQYF